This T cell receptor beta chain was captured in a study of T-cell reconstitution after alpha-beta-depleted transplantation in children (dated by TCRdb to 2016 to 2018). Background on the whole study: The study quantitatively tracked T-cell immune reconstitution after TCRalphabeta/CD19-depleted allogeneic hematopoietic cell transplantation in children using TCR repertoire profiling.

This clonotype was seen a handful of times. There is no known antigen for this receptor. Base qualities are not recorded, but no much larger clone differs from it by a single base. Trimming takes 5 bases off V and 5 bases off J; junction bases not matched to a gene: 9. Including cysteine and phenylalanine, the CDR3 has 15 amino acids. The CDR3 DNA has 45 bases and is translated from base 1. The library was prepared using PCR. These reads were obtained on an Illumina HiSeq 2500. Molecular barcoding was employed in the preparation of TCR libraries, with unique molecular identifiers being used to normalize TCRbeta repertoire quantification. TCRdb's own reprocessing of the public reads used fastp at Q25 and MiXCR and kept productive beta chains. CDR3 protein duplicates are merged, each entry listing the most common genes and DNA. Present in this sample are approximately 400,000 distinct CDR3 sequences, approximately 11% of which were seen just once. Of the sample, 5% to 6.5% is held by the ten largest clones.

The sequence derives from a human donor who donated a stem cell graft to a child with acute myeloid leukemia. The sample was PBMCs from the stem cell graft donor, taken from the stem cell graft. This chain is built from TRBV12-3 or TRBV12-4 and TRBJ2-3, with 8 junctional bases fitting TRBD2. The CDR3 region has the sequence CASSIPGLGLDTQYF. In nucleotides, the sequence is TGTGCCAGCAGTATACCGGGACTAGGTCTAGATACGCAGTATTTT.